The 8 T cell receptor beta chains reported below all come from one sample, sequenced in a study of control samples from healthy donors and cancer patients. The assay was immunoSEQ multiplex PCR, and TCRdb's table has in-frame clones only and misses some. This table holds more than 60,000 clones, 90% found once. Sample: PBMCs. Source of these receptors: a man between 60 and 75 years old with colorectal cancer.

Comment on this clone: One junction end does not reproduce the germline sequence, and a read error may be involved. V and J are TRBV5-1 and TRBJ2-2; unclear D gene. The CDR3 has 17 residues. CDR1 and CDR2 (germline): SGHRS, YFSETQ. CDR3 coding DNA: TGCGCCAGTAGCTCCCTTTCTAGGCAGGCGAACACCGGGGAGCTGTTTTTT. This translates into CASSSLSRQANTGELFF. Full variable domain (outside the CDR3, taken from reference TRBV5-1 and TRBJ2-2): KAGVTQTPRYLIKTRGQQVTLSCSPISGHRSVSWYQQTPGQGLQFLFEYFSETQRNKGNFPGRFSGRQFSNSRSEMNVSTLELGDSALYLCASSSLSRQANTGELFFGEGSRLTVL.

This clone was detected a few times. This sequence joins TRBV3-1 (or the pseudogene TRBV3-2) and TRBJ2-1; D is uncertain. CDR3 length: 15 residues. CDR1 LGHDT and CDR2 YNNKEL come from the germline V gene (reference sequence). With 0 bases removed from V and 1 base from J, the gap between germline ends came to 7 bases. Here the CDR3 DNA reads TGTGCCAGCAGCCAAGACGACTGGTCCTACAATGAGCAGTTCTTC. Encoded protein: CASSQDDWSYNEQFF.

The chain couples TRBV6-5 to TRBJ1-2; D ambiguous. CDR1 is MNHEY and CDR2 is SVGAGI in the germline V gene. The ends were cut back, 8 bases at V and 4 bases at J, with 20 bases in the middle. The CDR3 consists of 15 residues. CDR3: CASRSGRQYTYGYTF. CDR3 nucleotides: TGTGCCAGCCGGTCTGGGCGTCAATACACCTATGGCTACACCTTC.

This clone was picked up one time. This chain uses TRBV14 with TRBJ2-1; 13 bases are a match to TRBD2. Germline CDR1 and CDR2: SGHDN and FVKESK. The trim removed 1 base at V and 7 bases at J, leaving 7 bases unmatched. There are 17 residues in the CDR3. The CDR3 here is CASSQVLAGGPKNEQFF. Written as DNA, the CDR3 is TGTGCCAGCAGCCAAGTACTAGCGGGGGGGCCAAAGAATGAGCAGTTCTTC.

The rearrangement joins TRBV9 to TRBJ2-5, with 8 positions matching TRBD2. The V gene's germline CDR1 is SGDLS and CDR2 YYNGEE. CDR3 length: 16 residues. The junction had 5 bases not matched to a gene; V was cut back by 0 bases and J by 1 base. DNA of the CDR3: TGTGCCAGCAGCGTAGGTAGCGGGACCCCCCAAGAGACCCAGTACTTC. Its translation is CASSVGSGTPQETQYF.

This clone has a handful of counts. The V and J genes are TRBV5-1 and TRBJ2-7; 10 bases match TRBD1. Germline values: CDR1 SGHRS, CDR2 YFSETQ. The CDR3 has 15 residues. Germline trimming cut 4 bases from V and 6 bases from J; bases unmatched to any gene: 10. The CDR3 spells CASSPLGQGLAEQYF. CDR3 nucleotide sequence: TGCGCCAGCAGCCCTTTGGGACAGGGGTTGGCCGAGCAGTACTTC.

The rearrangement uses TRBV12-5 and TRBJ1-5, with D perhaps TRBD1 (5 bases). Germline CDR1 reads LGHNT; CDR2 reads FRNRAP. The germline V and J ends were trimmed by 3 bases and 4 bases, with 10 bases remaining between them. The CDR3 consists of 14 residues. CDR3 protein: CASGLGGANQPQHF. The DNA of the CDR3 is TGTGCTAGTGGTTTAGGAGGGGCGAATCAGCCCCAGCATTTT.

The gene calls are TRBV6-2 or TRBV6-3 and TRBJ1-1; no firm D call. The length of the CDR3 is 12 residues. Germline CDR1 is MNHEY and CDR2 is SVGEGT. Trimming stripped 5 bases from V and 3 bases from J, with 7 bases between. The CDR3 sequence: CASSRVYTEAFF. In DNA form, the CDR3 reads TGTGCCAGCAGTCGGGTTTACACTGAAGCTTTCTTT.